This T cell receptor (beta chain) originates from a study of T cells in Graves' hyperthyroidism and ophthalmopathy. TCR beta CDR3 regions were amplified from RNA. First-round RT-PCR with HTBI primers amplified the TCR CDR3 region. Using its own MiXCR run on the multiplex PCR reads, TCRdb lists one record per CDR3 protein. The table includes 490,000 or so distinct CDR3 sequences, about 45% detected once. Details on this clonotype: The junction and the germline gene differ at one end; a read error may be behind it.

Germline values: CDR1 MGHRA, CDR2 YSYEKL. The CDR3 runs to 17 residues. This receptor was taken from an adult woman with Graves' disease, either hyperthyroidism or ophthalmopathy (not recorded which). Material for sequencing was peripheral blood or thyroid tissue (not recorded which). The V call is TRBV4-1, the J call TRBJ2-3; 12 positions agree with TRBD2. CDR3 sequence (DNA): TGTGCCAGCAGCCGCACGACTAGCGGGAGATCGGCAGATACGCAGTATTTT. Its protein is CASSRTTSGRSADTQYF.